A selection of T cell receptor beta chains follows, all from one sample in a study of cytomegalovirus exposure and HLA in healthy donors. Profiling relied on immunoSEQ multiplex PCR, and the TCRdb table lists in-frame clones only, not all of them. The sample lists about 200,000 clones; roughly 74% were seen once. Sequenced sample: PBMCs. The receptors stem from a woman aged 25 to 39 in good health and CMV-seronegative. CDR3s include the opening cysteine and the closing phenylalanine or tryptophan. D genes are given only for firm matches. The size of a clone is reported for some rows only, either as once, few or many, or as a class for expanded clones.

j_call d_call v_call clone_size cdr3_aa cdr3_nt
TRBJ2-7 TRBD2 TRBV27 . CASSSYTGTSGKSGEQYF TGTGCCAGCAGTTCCTACACCGGGACTAGCGGGAAATCTGGCGAGCAGTACTTC
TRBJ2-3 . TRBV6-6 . CASYGGGGLDTQYF TGTGCCAGTTACGGTGGGGGGGGCTTAGATACGCAGTATTTT
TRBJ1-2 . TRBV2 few CASSRVSTVSGYTF TGTGCCAGCAGTCGAGTCTCTACAGTCTCTGGCTACACCTTC
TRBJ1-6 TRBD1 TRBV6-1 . CASSEMTGSNSPLHF TGTGCCAGCAGTGAAATGACAGGGAGTAATTCACCCCTCCACTTT
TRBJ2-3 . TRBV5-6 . CASRPRVGDTQYF TGTGCCAGCAGACCCCGGGTGGGAGATACGCAGTATTTT
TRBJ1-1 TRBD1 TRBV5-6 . CASSIWTGGWNTEAFF TGTGCCAGCAGCATCTGGACAGGGGGTTGGAACACTGAAGCTTTCTTT
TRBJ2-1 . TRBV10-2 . CASSVGRGPYNEQFF TGCGCCAGCAGTGTGGGCAGGGGCCCTTACAATGAGCAGTTCTTC
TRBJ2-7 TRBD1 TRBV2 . CASSATGQVSYEQYF TGTGCCAGCAGCGCCACTGGACAGGTCTCCTACGAGCAGTACTTC
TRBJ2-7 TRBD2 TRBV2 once CASSELTSGRAGYEQYF TGTGCCAGCAGTGAACTCACTAGCGGGAGGGCGGGTTACGAGCAGTACTTC
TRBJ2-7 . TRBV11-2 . CASSLTNSYEQYF TGTGCCAGCAGCCTCACTAACTCCTACGAGCAGTACTTC
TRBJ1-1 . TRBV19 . CASNQGIGTEAFF TGTGCCAGTAACCAGGGGATTGGTACTGAAGCTTTCTTT
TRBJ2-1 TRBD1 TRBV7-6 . CASSETGMGDNEQFF TGTGCCAGCAGCGAGACAGGGATGGGGGACAATGAGCAGTTCTTC
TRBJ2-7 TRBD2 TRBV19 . CASRKGLRESYEQYF TGTGCCAGTAGAAAGGGACTAAGGGAATCCTACGAGCAGTACTTC
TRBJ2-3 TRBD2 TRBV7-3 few CASSQARGTSGRTSTDTQYF TGTGCCAGCAGCCAGGCCCGGGGGACTAGCGGGAGGACTAGCACAGATACGCAGTATTTT
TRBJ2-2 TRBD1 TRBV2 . CASSGTGANTGELFF TGTGCCAGCAGTGGAACAGGGGCGAACACCGGGGAGCTGTTTTTT
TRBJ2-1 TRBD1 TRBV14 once CASSLDRSSYNEQFF TGTGCCAGCAGTCTGGACAGGAGCTCCTACAATGAGCAGTTCTTC
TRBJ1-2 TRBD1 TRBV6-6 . CASNPTGDYGYTF TGTGCCAGCAATCCCACAGGGGACTATGGCTACACCTTC
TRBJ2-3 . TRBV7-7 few CASSPTSNTDTQYF TGTGCTAGCAGCCCGACTAGTAACACAGATACGCAGTATTTT
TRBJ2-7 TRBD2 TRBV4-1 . CASSPRGGFSYEQYF TGCGCCAGCAGCCCCCGGGGGGGGTTTTCCTACGAGCAGTACTTC
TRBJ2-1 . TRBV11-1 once CASSFLDSLYNEQFF TGTGCCAGCAGCTTCTTAGACAGCCTCTACAATGAGCAGTTCTTC
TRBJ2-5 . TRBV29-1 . CSVHGEQGQETQYF TGCAGCGTTCACGGGGAGCAGGGGCAAGAGACCCAGTACTTC
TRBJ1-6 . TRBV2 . CASSFNIDNSPLHF TGTGCCAGCAGTTTTAATATTGATAATTCACCCCTCCACTTT
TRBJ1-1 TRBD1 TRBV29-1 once CSVEVRSRTGVFWTSFF TGCAGCGTTGAAGTTCGGTCCCGGACAGGGGTTTTTTGGACCAGCTTCTTT
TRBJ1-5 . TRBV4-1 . CASSPQTGTQPQHF TGCGCCAGCAGCCCTCAGACAGGAACTCAGCCCCAGCATTTT
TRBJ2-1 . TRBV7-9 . CASSLARRGPYNEQFF TGTGCCAGCAGCTTAGCGAGGCGGGGGCCGTACAATGAGCAGTTCTTC